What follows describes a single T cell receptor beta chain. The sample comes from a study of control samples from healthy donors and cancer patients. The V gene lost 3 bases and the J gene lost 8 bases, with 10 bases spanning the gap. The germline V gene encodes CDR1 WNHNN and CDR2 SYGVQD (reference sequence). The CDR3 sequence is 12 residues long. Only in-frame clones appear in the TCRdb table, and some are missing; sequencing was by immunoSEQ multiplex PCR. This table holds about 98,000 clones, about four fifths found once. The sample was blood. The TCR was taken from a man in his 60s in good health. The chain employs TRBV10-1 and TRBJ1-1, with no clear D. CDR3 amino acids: CASSESGREAFF. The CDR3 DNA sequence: TGCGCCAGCAGTGAATCTGGAAGAGAAGCTTTCTTT.